This TCR beta chain was captured in a study of cytomegalovirus exposure and HLA in healthy donors. The study, taken as a whole, reports: Analysis was carried out at a later point, and it linked a missense DCLRE1C variant to TCR beta V- and J-gene trimming. About 87% or about 30% of the time was how often most TCR beta V segments were productive, according to an earlier analysis.

Vbeta (60) and Jbeta (13) primers were used in the PCR. Sequenced by immunoSEQ multiplex PCR; TCRdb stores in-frame clones only, minus some. The sample lists about 240,000 clones, roughly 82% occurring once. J gave up 3 bases and V 0 bases, and 17 bases lay outside the gene matches. Germline loops: CDR1 LGHNA, CDR2 YSLEER. This CDR3 spans 20 amino acids. This clone was seen only once. Its target is not known. The origin of this receptor is a woman in her thirties or forties in good health and CMV-seropositive. Sequences were obtained from PBMCs. The chain joins TRBV4-3 to TRBJ2-3, with 8 bases lining up with TRBD1. The CDR3 spells CASSQDLARGLVARTDTQYF. The DNA for the CDR3 is TGCGCCAGCAGCCAAGATCTTGCCAGGGGGCTTGTCGCTCGTACAGATACGCAGTATTTT.